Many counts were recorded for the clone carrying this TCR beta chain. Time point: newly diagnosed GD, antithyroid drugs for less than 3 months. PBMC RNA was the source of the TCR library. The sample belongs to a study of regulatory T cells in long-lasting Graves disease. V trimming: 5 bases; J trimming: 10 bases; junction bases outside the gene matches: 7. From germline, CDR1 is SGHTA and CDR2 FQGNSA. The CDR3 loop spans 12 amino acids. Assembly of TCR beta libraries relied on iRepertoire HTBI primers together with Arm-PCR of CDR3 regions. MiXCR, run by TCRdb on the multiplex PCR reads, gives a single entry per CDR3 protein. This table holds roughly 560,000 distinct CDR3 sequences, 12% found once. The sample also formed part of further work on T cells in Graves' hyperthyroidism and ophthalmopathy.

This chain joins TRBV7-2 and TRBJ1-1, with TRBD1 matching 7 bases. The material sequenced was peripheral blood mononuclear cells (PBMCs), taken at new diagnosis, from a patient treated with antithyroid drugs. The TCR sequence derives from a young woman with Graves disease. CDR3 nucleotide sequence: TGTGCCAGCAGCATGCCAGACAGGGTAGCTTTCTTT. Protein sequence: CASSMPDRVAFF. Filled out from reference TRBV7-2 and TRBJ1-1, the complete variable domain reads GAGVSQSPSNKVTEKGKDVELRCDPISGHTALYWYRQSLGQGLEFLIYFQGNSAPDKSGLPSDRFSAERTGGSVSTLTIQRTQQEDSAVYLCASSMPDRVAFFGQGTRLTVV.